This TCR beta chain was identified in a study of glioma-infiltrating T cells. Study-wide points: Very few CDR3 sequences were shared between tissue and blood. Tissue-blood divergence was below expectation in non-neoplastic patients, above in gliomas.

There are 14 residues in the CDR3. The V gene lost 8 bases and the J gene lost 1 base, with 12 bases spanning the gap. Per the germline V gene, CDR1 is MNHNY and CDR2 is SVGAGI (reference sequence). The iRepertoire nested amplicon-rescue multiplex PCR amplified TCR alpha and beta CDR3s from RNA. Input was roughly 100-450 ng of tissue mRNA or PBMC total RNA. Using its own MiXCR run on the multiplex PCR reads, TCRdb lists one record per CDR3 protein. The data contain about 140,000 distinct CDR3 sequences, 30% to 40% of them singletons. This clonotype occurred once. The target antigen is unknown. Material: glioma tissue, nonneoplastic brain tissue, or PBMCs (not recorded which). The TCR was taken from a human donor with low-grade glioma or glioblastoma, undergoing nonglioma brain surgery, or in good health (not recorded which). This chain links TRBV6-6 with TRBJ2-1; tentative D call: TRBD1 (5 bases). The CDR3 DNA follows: TGTGCCAGCGGACCCAGGGTGTCCTACAATGAGCAGTTCTTC. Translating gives CASGPRVSYNEQFF.